The 31 T cell receptor beta chains given below trace back to one sample, sequenced in a study of blood T cell repertoires in COVID-19. Sequencing was performed with immunoSEQ multiplex PCR; in TCRdb, only in-frame clones are kept and a portion is missing. This sample has around 210,000 clones; around 92% occur once, and the top ten carry about 8.8%. The specimen sequenced was PBMCs or T cells enriched from blood (not recorded which). The receptors come from a woman between 18 and 29 years old who had recovered from COVID-19.

The V gene is TRBV10-3, the J gene TRBJ2-7, with 9 bases matching TRBD1. This CDR3 region has 14 residues. The germline gives CDR1 ENHRY, CDR2 SYGVKD. Germline trimming cut 11 bases from V and 6 bases from J; bases unmatched to any gene: 14. The CDR3 loop is CAAKKMGTGIEQYF. CDR3 in DNA: TGTGCCGCAAAGAAAATGGGGACAGGGATCGAGCAGTACTTC.

V usage is TRBV12-3 or TRBV12-4 and J usage is TRBJ2-7; D possibly corresponds to TRBD1 (6 bases). V shed 5 bases and J shed 7 bases, with 12 bases lying between them. The CDR3 length is 12 residues. The CDR3 nucleotides read TGTGCCAGCAGTGACGCCGGGACAGAGCAGTACTTC. This gives the protein CASSDAGTEQYF.

V and J are TRBV28 and TRBJ1-4; tentatively, D is TRBD1 (6 bases). CDR1 MDHEN and CDR2 SYDVKM come from the germline V gene. V lost 5 bases and J lost 3, with 13 bases in between. CDR3 length: 15 amino acids. The CDR3 DNA sequence: TGTGCCAGCAGTCGCCTCGGGGGGCCTAATGAAAAACTGTTTTTT. Translation: CASSRLGGPNEKLFF.

In this sample, this clone turned up once. In DNA, the CDR3 is TGTGCCTGGAGTGTTCGAGGAGGTTCACCCCTCCACTTT. This translates into CAWSVRGGSPLHF. The rearrangement uses TRBV30 and TRBJ1-6, with D hard to call. The CDR3 extends over 13 amino acids. Germline assignment: CDR1 GTSNPN and CDR2 SVGIG (reference sequence). V was clipped by 0 bases and J by 9 bases, with 9 bases between them.

J is TRBJ1-6 and V is TRBV4-1; 7 bases map to TRBD1. Per the germline V gene, CDR1 is MGHRA and CDR2 is YSYEKL. Trimming cost V 2 bases and J 2 bases; bases outside gene matches: 12. This CDR3 comprises 19 residues. CDR3 sequence reads: CASSQLLGDSSPYNSPLHF. As DNA, the CDR3 is TGCGCCAGCAGCCAACTCTTGGGGGACAGTTCCCCCTATAATTCACCCCTCCACTTT.

Here the CDR3 reads CASRADRGLGYTF. CDR3 nucleotide sequence: TGCGCCAGCAGAGCCGACAGGGGGCTAGGCTACACCTTC. The chain couples TRBV5-1 to TRBJ1-2; 10 bases are shared with TRBD1. The germline V gene has CDR1 SGHRS and CDR2 YFSETQ. There are 13 residues in the CDR3. The junction had 6 bases not matched to a gene; V was cut back by 5 bases and J by 8 bases.

The chain is built from TRBV28 and TRBJ2-1; 13 nucleotides align to TRBD2. In germline, CDR1 is MDHEN, CDR2 SYDVKM. The CDR3 runs 14 residues. V lost 7 bases, J lost 7 bases, and 4 bases stayed unmatched. The CDR3 loop is CASMGLAGRNEQFF. The CDR3 coding sequence is TGTGCCAGCATGGGACTAGCGGGGAGAAATGAGCAGTTCTTC. Full variable domain (missing parts from reference TRBV28 and TRBJ2-1): DVKVTQSSRYLVKRTGEKVFLECVQDMDHENMFWYRQDPGLGLRLIYFSYDVKMKEKGDIPEGYSVSREKKERFSLILESASTNQTSMYLCASMGLAGRNEQFFGPGTRLTVL.

This clone was detected ten times or more. J is TRBJ1-2 and V is TRBV15; D may be TRBD1 (5 bases). Germline CDR1 reads LNHNV; CDR2 reads YYDKDF (reference sequence). The CDR3 is 12 residues long. V was cut by 0 bases and J by 7 bases, with 6 bases left in between. CDR3 region: CATSRDQGGYTF. The DNA of the CDR3 is TGTGCCACCAGCAGAGATCAGGGTGGCTACACCTTC.

The chain joins TRBV14 to TRBJ1-4; a possible D gene is TRBD1 (5 bases). Germline-derived CDR1 and CDR2 are SGHDN and FVKESK. This CDR3 spans 12 amino acids. Trimming cost V 2 bases and J 11 bases, with 9 bases left between them. CDR3 in amino acids: CASSQSGLKLFF. The CDR3 nucleotides are TGTGCCAGCAGCCAATCGGGACTCAAACTGTTTTTT. Full variable domain (remainder filled in from reference TRBV14 and TRBJ1-4): EAGVTQFPSHSVIEKGQTVTLRCDPISGHDNLYWYRRVMGKEIKFLLHFVKESKQDESGMPNNRFLAERTGGTYSTLKVQPAELEDSGVYFCASSQSGLKLFFGSGTQLSVL.

The genes are TRBV5-1 and TRBJ2-3; TRBD2 matches 8 bases. In germline, CDR1 is SGHRS, CDR2 YFSETQ. V was pared by 2 bases and J by 4 bases, with 12 bases of the junction left unmatched. CDR3 size: 17 residues. The DNA for the CDR3 is TGCGCCAGCAGCTTTATAAAACGGGGGGGCGAGGCAGATACGCAGTATTTT. Amino acids: CASSFIKRGGEADTQYF.

This clone was detected only once. The V and J genes are TRBV28 and TRBJ1-6; D is ambiguous. Trimming pared 3 bases from V and 0 bases from J, leaving 3 bases between. In germline, CDR1 is MDHEN, CDR2 SYDVKM. The CDR3 loop spans 14 amino acids. CDR3 in DNA: TGTGCCAGCAGTTTGGCCTCCTATAATTCACCCCTCCACTTT. This codes for CASSLASYNSPLHF.

This clone was counted once. The chain uses TRBV4-2 and TRBJ2-5, with D possibly matching TRBD2 (6 bases). This CDR3 is 14 amino acids long. Trimming left V 0 bases short and J 5 bases short, with 10 bases between. In germline, CDR1 is LGHNA, CDR2 YNFKEQ. CDR3 region: CASSQDPSGETQYF. CDR3 nucleotides: TGTGCCAGCAGCCAAGATCCAAGCGGGGAGACCCAGTACTTC.

The chain carries TRBV7-9 and TRBJ1-2, with no clear D. V lost 5 bases, J lost 3 bases, and 7 bases lay in between. The CDR3 length is 12 residues. The germline gives CDR1 SEHNR, CDR2 FQNEAQ (reference sequence). The CDR3 nucleotides are TGTGCCAGCAGCCCAAACTACTATGGCTACACCTTC. Its translation is CASSPNYYGYTF.

The chain couples TRBV5-1 to TRBJ1-3; D gene ambiguous. The CDR3 consists of 17 residues. V lost 0 bases to trimming and J lost 0 bases, with 13 bases between them. Germline CDR1 and CDR2: SGHRS and YFSETQ. The CDR3 loop reads CASSLGQVMSSGNTIYF. The CDR3 region has the DNA TGCGCCAGCAGCTTGGGGCAGGTCATGAGCTCTGGAAACACCATATATTTT.

The V and J genes are TRBV19 and TRBJ1-1; no definite D call. V was shortened by 3 bases and J by 4 bases, with 18 bases between the two germline ends. This CDR3 is 16 amino acids long. The germline CDR1 and CDR2 sequences are LNHDA and SQIVND (reference sequence). The CDR3 loop is CASSMRSPTRGTEAFF. The CDR3 nucleotides read TGTGCCAGTAGTATGAGGTCCCCCACACGGGGCACTGAAGCTTTCTTT.

For the CDR3, the DNA is TGCGCCAGCAGCTTGGTGGGGAGCATGAACACTGAAGCTTTCTTT. Protein: CASSLVGSMNTEAFF. This rearrangement joins TRBV5-1 to TRBJ1-1; D is undetermined. This CDR3 region has 15 residues. In germline, CDR1 is SGHRS, CDR2 YFSETQ. Trimming took off 0 bases at V and 0 bases at J, with 9 bases between the two ends. Combining the CDR3 with reference TRBV5-1 and TRBJ1-1 gives the whole variable domain KAGVTQTPRYLIKTRGQQVTLSCSPISGHRSVSWYQQTPGQGLQFLFEYFSETQRNKGNFPGRFSGRQFSNSRSEMNVSTLELGDSALYLCASSLVGSMNTEAFFGQGTRLTVV.

V gene TRBV24-1 combines with J gene TRBJ1-4; D gene unclear. V was pared by 1 base and J by 13 bases, with 12 bases between. This CDR3 has 13 residues. CDR1 is KGHDR and CDR2 is SFDVKD in the germline V gene. This CDR3 is CATSDLVGGRLFF. The CDR3 nucleotides read TGTGCCACCAGTGATTTAGTAGGAGGACGACTGTTTTTT.

The rearrangement joins TRBV2 to TRBJ1-6, with D possibly matching TRBD1 (6 bases). The CDR3 extends over 17 amino acids. Germline loops: CDR1 SNHLY, CDR2 FYNNEI. The V end was cut by 4 bases, the J end by 8 bases, with 21 bases between. In DNA form, the CDR3 reads TGTGCCAGCAGTGCCCGATCTGGACAGCTCGTTGATTCACCCCTCCACTTT. This sequence encodes CASSARSGQLVDSPLHF.

This chain connects TRBV15 to TRBJ1-4; weak D call: TRBD1 (5 bases). Trimming removed 1 base from V and 8 bases from J, with 14 bases in between. Germline CDR1 LNHNV, CDR2 YYDKDF (reference sequence). The CDR3 extends over 15 amino acids. The CDR3 region is CATSRVLGDREKLFF. CDR3 DNA: TGTGCCACCAGCAGAGTTCTAGGGGATCGAGAAAAACTGTTTTTT.

The chain joins TRBV7-9 to TRBJ1-6, with a possible D match to TRBD1 (5 bases). V was shortened by 6 bases and J by 3 bases, with 9 bases between the two germline ends. The CDR3 is made up of 14 amino acids. In germline, CDR1 is SEHNR, CDR2 FQNEAQ (reference sequence). CDR3 sequence: CASSEDNYNSPLHF. The CDR3 DNA reads TGTGCCAGCAGTGAGGACAACTATAATTCACCCCTCCACTTT.

The chain couples TRBV10-3 to TRBJ2-6; D might be TRBD1 (5 bases). The CDR3 is 17 residues long. Trimming stripped 0 bases from V and 5 bases from J, with 14 bases between. In germline, CDR1 is ENHRY, CDR2 SYGVKD. For the CDR3, the DNA is TGTGCCATCAGTGAGTCCCCAGGGAAGACCTGGGCCAACGTCCTGACTTTC. Residues: CAISESPGKTWANVLTF.

The sample holds a few counts of this clone. The chain's CDR3 is CASSRTRTGGQTQYF. DNA for the CDR3: TGTGCCAGCAGCCGAACGCGGACAGGGGGGCAGACCCAGTACTTC. The chain joins TRBV28 to TRBJ2-5; 10 positions agree with TRBD1. The V gene's germline CDR1 is MDHEN and CDR2 SYDVKM. The CDR3 has 15 residues. J lost 6 bases, V lost 6 bases, and 10 bases had no gene match. The whole variable domain, filled in from reference TRBV28 and TRBJ2-5, reads DVKVTQSSRYLVKRTGEKVFLECVQDMDHENMFWYRQDPGLGLRLIYFSYDVKMKEKGDIPEGYSVSREKKERFSLILESASTNQTSMYLCASSRTRTGGQTQYFGPGTRLLVL.

The genes are TRBV12-3 or TRBV12-4 and TRBJ1-5; D is ambiguous. This CDR3 contains 13 residues. The V end was cut by 4 bases, the J end by 7 bases, with 11 bases between. The CDR3 nucleotides are TGTGCCAGCAGTTCTCGGGGAAACCAGCCCCAGCATTTT. This gives the protein CASSSRGNQPQHF.

The chain has TRBV6-5 and TRBJ1-5, with no clear D. V was cut by 6 bases and J by 0 bases, with 12 bases left in between. The CDR3 consists of 15 residues. The germline gives CDR1 MNHEY, CDR2 SVGAGI. The CDR3 here is CASRTRVGSNQPQHF. CDR3 nucleotides: TGTGCCAGCAGAACGAGGGTGGGTAGCAATCAGCCCCAGCATTTT.

V gene TRBV2 combines with J gene TRBJ2-7, with 7 bases matching TRBD2. There are 14 residues in the CDR3. Germline CDR1 reads SNHLY; CDR2 reads FYNNEI. V shed 2 bases, J shed 0 bases, and the junction held 1 base outside the gene matches. The DNA of the CDR3 is TGTGCCAGCAGTGAACAGCGGGGCTCCTACGAGCAGTACTTC. Its translation: CASSEQRGSYEQYF. Full variable domain (missing parts from reference TRBV2 and TRBJ2-7): EPEVTQTPSHQVTQMGQEVILRCVPISNHLYFYWYRQILGQKVEFLVSFYNNEISEKSEIFDDQFSVERPDGSNFTLKIRSTKLEDSAMYFCASSEQRGSYEQYFGPGTRLTVT.

A single count supports this clone. The rearrangement links TRBV19 to TRBJ2-3; D is undetermined. This CDR3 is 13 amino acids long. V was clipped by 1 base and J by 4 bases, with 6 bases between them. Germline V gene sequence: CDR1 LNHDA, CDR2 SQIVND (reference sequence). The CDR3 reads CASSIGESDTQYF. CDR3 nucleotides: TGTGCCAGTAGTATAGGAGAGTCAGATACGCAGTATTTT.

The V call is TRBV10-3, the J call TRBJ2-3; D may be TRBD1 (6 bases). CDR3 length: 15 residues. V lost 10 bases to trimming and J lost 0 bases, with 17 bases between them. Germline-derived CDR1 and CDR2 are ENHRY and SYGVKD. CDR3 protein: CATGVTGLSTDTQYF. The CDR3 nucleotides are TGTGCCACAGGGGTTACAGGGTTGAGCACAGATACGCAGTATTTT.

The chain couples TRBV25-1 to TRBJ1-4, with 7 positions matching TRBD1. V was pared by 2 bases and J by 5 bases, with 5 bases of the junction left unmatched. The germline CDR1 and CDR2 sequences are MGHDK and SYGVNS. The CDR3 sequence is 15 residues long. The CDR3 region is CASSEGQVLNEKLFF. CDR3 DNA sequence: TGTGCCAGCAGTGAAGGACAGGTTCTAAATGAAAAACTGTTTTTT.

The chain recombines TRBV7-2 with TRBJ1-5; 8 nucleotides agree with TRBD1. The V gene end was trimmed by 3 bases and the J gene end by 2 bases; junction bases not matched to a gene: 3. The CDR3 is 15 residues long. Looked up from germline, CDR1 is SGHTA and CDR2 is FQGNSA. The CDR3 sequence is CASSFPGQGNQPQHF. CDR3 nucleotides: TGTGCCAGCAGCTTCCCGGGACAGGGCAATCAGCCCCAGCATTTT.

CDR3 nucleotides: TGTGCCAGCAGTACCAGGGGTTTGGGGAACACTGAAGCTTTCTTT. As protein: CASSTRGLGNTEAFF. V usage is TRBV27 and J usage is TRBJ1-1, with D possibly being TRBD1 (6 bases). V lost 5 bases to trimming and J lost 1 base, with 14 bases between them. CDR3 length: 15 residues. Germline V gene sequence: CDR1 MNHEY, CDR2 SMNVEV (reference sequence).

This sequence joins TRBV5-1 and TRBJ2-6; D gene unclear. The V end was cut by 4 bases, the J end by 4 bases, with 9 bases between. Germline V gives CDR1 SGHRS, CDR2 YFSETQ. The CDR3 length is 14 residues. CDR3 residues: CASSPSGGANVLTF. The CDR3 DNA sequence: TGCGCCAGCAGCCCGTCCGGGGGGGCCAACGTCCTGACTTTC.